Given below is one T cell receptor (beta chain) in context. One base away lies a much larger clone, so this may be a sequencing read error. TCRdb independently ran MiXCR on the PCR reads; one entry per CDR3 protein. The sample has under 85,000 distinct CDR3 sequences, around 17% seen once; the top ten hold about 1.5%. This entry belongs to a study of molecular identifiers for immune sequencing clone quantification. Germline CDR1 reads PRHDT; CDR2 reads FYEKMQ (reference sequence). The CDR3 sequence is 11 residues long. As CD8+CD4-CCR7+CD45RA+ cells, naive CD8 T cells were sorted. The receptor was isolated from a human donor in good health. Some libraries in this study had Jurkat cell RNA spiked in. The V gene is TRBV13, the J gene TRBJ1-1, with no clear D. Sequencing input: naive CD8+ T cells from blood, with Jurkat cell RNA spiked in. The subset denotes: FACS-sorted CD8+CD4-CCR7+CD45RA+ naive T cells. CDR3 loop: CASSLDDEALF. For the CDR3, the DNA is TGTGCCAGCAGCTTAGATGATGAAGCTCTCTTT.